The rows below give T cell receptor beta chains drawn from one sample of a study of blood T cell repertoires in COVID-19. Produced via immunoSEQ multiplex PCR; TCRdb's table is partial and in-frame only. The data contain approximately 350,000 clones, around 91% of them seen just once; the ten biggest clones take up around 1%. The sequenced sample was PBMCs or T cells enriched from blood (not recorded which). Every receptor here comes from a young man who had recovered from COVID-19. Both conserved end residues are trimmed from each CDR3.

ASSLRGWGYEQY,TRBV27,12,TRBJ2-7
ASKPDTRYGYT,TRBV27,11,TRBJ1-2
ASSLGSGGTNIQY,TRBV5-1,13,TRBJ2-4
ATQGPDYGYT,TRBV18,10,TRBJ1-2
ASRAPAGGSLRNTDTQY,TRBV2,17,TRBJ2-3
ASSYRGSVEETQY,TRBV6-5,13,TRBJ2-5
ASSVSYALGNQPQH,TRBV7-8,14,TRBJ1-5
ASSQGPGGEYNGYT,TRBV14,14,TRBJ1-2
ASSPSFGQVGNTEAF,TRBV4-1,15,TRBJ1-1
ASSVGRDSGNTIY,TRBV9,13,TRBJ1-3
ASSQGTGGFFTEAF,TRBV14,14,TRBJ1-1
ASSQGQGEQPQH,TRBV4-2,12,TRBJ1-5
ASSIAPNNEQF,TRBV19,11,TRBJ2-1
AHTTGGNTGELF,TRBV2,12,TRBJ2-2
ATSDRGISSYNEQF,TRBV24-1,14,TRBJ2-1
AISGPPGQSYNEQF,TRBV10-3,14,TRBJ2-1
ASSHGQGASNEKLF,TRBV4-2,14,TRBJ1-4
ASSFTGLGTEAF,TRBV5-1,12,TRBJ1-1
ASSPQGAGGYT,TRBV5-4,11,TRBJ1-2
ASSVGGTVSVEKLF,TRBV9,14,TRBJ1-4
ASSYNRDTSYEQY,TRBV6-5,13,TRBJ2-7
AISESLDSSRTIY,TRBV10-3,13,TRBJ1-3
AWNWDRGDYGYT,TRBV30,12,TRBJ1-2
ASSPGPRGETQY,TRBV19,12,TRBJ2-5
ATSSQSPTGYLTYEQY,TRBV15,16,TRBJ2-7
AWSVSYEQY,TRBV30,9,TRBJ2-7
ASSHRNSNTEAF,TRBV6-5,12,TRBJ1-1
ASSTLGSNYGYT,TRBV19,12,TRBJ1-2
ASSPPGRGANYGYT,TRBV18,14,TRBJ1-2
ASSILPDRGYIGELF,TRBV7-8,15,TRBJ2-2
ASDGHNYGYT,TRBV12-5,10,TRBJ1-2
ASTTSGLVTYEQY,TRBV2,13,TRBJ2-7
ASSSWGVPGNTIY,TRBV7-2,13,TRBJ1-3
ASSFVGEGTEAF,TRBV5-4,12,TRBJ1-1
ASSYSRGLKEQY,TRBV6-5,12,TRBJ2-7
ASSVPTVNTGELF,TRBV9,13,TRBJ2-2
ASSIDLMAWNTEAF,TRBV19,14,TRBJ1-1
ASNTPQGNYGYT,TRBV28,12,TRBJ1-2
ASSPLGSKNYGYT,TRBV3-1/TRBV3-2,13,TRBJ1-2
ASSFHSVSGGNSPLH,TRBV5-1,15,TRBJ1-6
ASSRSGLAGGYQETQY,TRBV4-1,16,TRBJ2-5
SASFGYNEQF,TRBV20-1,10,TRBJ2-1
ASSGGQGSYEQY,TRBV5-1,12,TRBJ2-7
ASILEAGNTEAF,TRBV2,12,TRBJ1-1
ASSYLLPTDTQY,TRBV6-5,12,TRBJ2-3
ASSTPGTGEIYGYT,TRBV28,14,TRBJ1-2
ASSISTGKNQPQH,TRBV19,13,TRBJ1-5
ASSQESTGAVEKLF,TRBV3-1/TRBV3-2,14,TRBJ1-4
ASSHINRADNYGYT,TRBV7-9,14,TRBJ1-2
ATSPVTDYGYT,TRBV5-1,11,TRBJ1-2